The rows below give T cell receptor beta chains drawn from one sample of a study of identifying expanded T cells in peripheral blood. Sequencing was performed with immunoSEQ multiplex PCR; in TCRdb, only in-frame clones are kept and a portion is missing. Here the sample spans about 100,000 clones, approximately 89% being singletons. The sequencing sample was made of blood. The source of these receptors is a person aged 18-70 years in good health. Each CDR3 is given with its conserved first and last residue. A D gene is named only where the DNA matches it firmly. The size of a clone is reported for some rows only, either as once, few or many, or as a class for expanded clones.

V: TRBV6-5; D: TRBD1; size: -; J: TRBJ1-1; DNA: TGTGCCAGCAGTTACGCGGGACAGAGATTTGAAGCTTTCTTT; CDR3: CASSYAGQRFEAFF
V: TRBV19; D: -; size: -; J: TRBJ1-2; DNA: TGTGCCAGTTCCGACAGAAACTATGGCTACACCTTC; CDR3: CASSDRNYGYTF
V: TRBV10-3; D: -; size: -; J: TRBJ1-3; DNA: TGTGCCATCAGTGATGTGGGGGCCTCTGGAAACACCATATATTTT; CDR3: CAISDVGASGNTIYF
V: TRBV18; D: -; size: -; J: TRBJ1-1; DNA: TGTGCCAGCTCACCGAGGGCTGGTACTGAAGCTTTCTTT; CDR3: CASSPRAGTEAFF
V: TRBV7-2; D: TRBD2; size: -; J: TRBJ2-3; DNA: TGTGCCAGCAGCTTATGGGCTAGCGGTGGGAGGGATACGCAGTATTTT; CDR3: CASSLWASGGRDTQYF
V: TRBV2; D: -; size: -; J: TRBJ1-3; DNA: TGTGCCAGCGGCCGGACACTAAGCTCTGGAAACACCATATATTTT; CDR3: CASGRTLSSGNTIYF
V: TRBV5-4; D: TRBD1; size: -; J: TRBJ2-3; DNA: TGTGCCAGCAGCTCCGGCCAGGACAGGGGGCTAAATACGCAGTATTTT; CDR3: CASSSGQDRGLNTQYF
V: TRBV30; D: TRBD2; size: -; J: TRBJ2-5; DNA: TGTGCCTGGAGCGTCGTAGCGGGAGAAACCCAGTACTTC; CDR3: CAWSVVAGETQYF
V: TRBV6-1; D: TRBD1; size: -; J: TRBJ1-2; DNA: TGTGCCAGCAGTGAGCGTGGGACAGGGTATGGCTACACCTTC; CDR3: CASSERGTGYGYTF
V: TRBV9; D: -; size: -; J: TRBJ1-3; DNA: TGTGCCAGCAGCGTAGAGGCGCCGCAGAACTCTGGAAACACCATATATTTT; CDR3: CASSVEAPQNSGNTIYF
V: TRBV10-3; D: -; size: -; J: TRBJ2-7; DNA: TGTGCCATCAGTGACGGTAGTACCTACGAGCAGTACTTC; CDR3: CAISDGSTYEQYF
V: TRBV30; D: -; size: -; J: TRBJ2-7; DNA: TGTGCCTGGAGTGCTCCCGGGACACTCTACGAGCAGTACTTC; CDR3: CAWSAPGTLYEQYF
V: TRBV30; D: -; size: many; J: TRBJ1-5; DNA: TGTGCCTGGAGAGGAAGTAGCAATCAGCCCCAGCATTTT; CDR3: CAWRGSSNQPQHF
V: TRBV6-5; D: -; size: -; J: TRBJ1-5; DNA: TGTGCCAGCAGGGGTGGGGGCAATCAGCCCCAGCATTTT; CDR3: CASRGGGNQPQHF
V: TRBV6-5; D: -; size: -; J: TRBJ1-1; DNA: TGTGCCAGCAGTTACCACTCGGAGTATACTGAAGCTTTCTTT; CDR3: CASSYHSEYTEAFF
V: TRBV5-6; D: -; size: few; J: TRBJ1-3; DNA: TGTGCCAGCAGCTCGAAGGCAGTTGGAAACACCATATATTTT; CDR3: CASSSKAVGNTIYF
V: TRBV10-2; D: -; size: -; J: TRBJ2-5; DNA: TGCGCCAGCAGTGGGTCGTCAAAGACCCAGTACTTC; CDR3: CASSGSSKTQYF